The 21 T cell receptor beta chains given below trace back to one sample, sequenced in a study of T cells in Graves' hyperthyroidism and ophthalmopathy. Regions amplified from RNA transcripts were the TCR beta CDR3 regions. TCR CDR3 underwent first-round RT-PCR with the HTBI primer set. TCRdb fed the multiplex PCR reads into MiXCR, producing one record per CDR3 protein. Counted here are about 290,000 distinct CDR3 sequences, 13% occurring once; the ten biggest clones make up approximately 8.6%. Sequencing was done on a sample of blood. These TCRs come from a woman in her twenties or thirties with Graves' hyperthyroidism that later progressed to Graves' ophthalmopathy.

This chain links TRBV4-1 with TRBJ2-7, with a possible D match to TRBD2 (5 bases). This CDR3 has 15 residues. Germline V gives CDR1 MGHRA, CDR2 YSYEKL. V was clipped by 3 bases and J by 4 bases, with 16 bases between them. The CDR3 DNA sequence: TGCGCCAGCAGCCAGGGCGGGTCCCTAACTTACGAGCAGTACTTC. This encodes CASSQGGSLTYEQYF.

This clonotype came up many times. The V gene is TRBV18, the J gene TRBJ2-7; 11 nucleotides line up with TRBD1. V lost 6 bases, J lost 7 bases, and 8 bases stayed unmatched. Germline loops: CDR1 KGHSH, CDR2 LQKENI. The CDR3 is 14 residues long. The CDR3 DNA reads TGTGCCAGCTCCCCGGACAGGGGGCATAGGGAGCAGTACTTC. It specifies CASSPDRGHREQYF.

The sample holds a few counts of this clonotype. The chain uses TRBV27 and TRBJ2-2; D gene ambiguous. The CDR3 length is 12 residues. Germline lookup yields CDR1 MNHEY and CDR2 SMNVEV (reference sequence). Trimming stripped 6 bases from V and 3 bases from J, with 5 bases between. The CDR3 bases are TGTGCCAGCAGGGAATACACCGGGGAGCTGTTTTTT. This sequence encodes CASREYTGELFF.

This clonotype turned up a few times. The rearrangement uses TRBV27 and TRBJ1-3; D ambiguous. The CDR3 sequence is 11 residues long. Germline CDR1 MNHEY, CDR2 SMNVEV (reference sequence). The ends were cut back, 3 bases at V and 8 bases at J, with 5 bases in the middle. The CDR3 sequence: CASSFSYTIYF. CDR3 sequence (DNA): TGTGCCAGCAGTTTCTCTTACACCATATATTTT.

The table lists this clonotype with many counts. The V gene is TRBV4-1, the J gene TRBJ2-5; 13 nucleotides agree with TRBD2. V was pared by 5 bases and J by 5 bases, with 5 bases of the junction left unmatched. The length of the CDR3 is 15 residues. Germline CDR1 reads MGHRA; CDR2 reads YSYEKL. The CDR3 region has the DNA TGCGCCAGCAGCAAGGGACTAGCGGGATGGGAGACCCAGTACTTC. Protein sequence: CASSKGLAGWETQYF.

At least ten counts were recorded for this clonotype. The chain employs TRBV6-1 and TRBJ1-1, with 10 nucleotides matching TRBD1. This CDR3 contains 15 residues. Germline CDR1 MNHNS, CDR2 SASEGT. V shed 8 bases and J 0 bases; nucleotides not matched to a gene: 6. The CDR3 DNA is TGTGCCAGCGGTTTGGGACAGGGGATGAACACTGAAGCTTTCTTT. Translating gives CASGLGQGMNTEAFF.

This clonotype was found a few times. The V call is TRBV10-3, the J call TRBJ2-1, with D maybe TRBD2 (8 bases). There are 14 residues in the CDR3. V was pared by 6 bases and J by 9 bases, with 18 bases between. Germline values: CDR1 ENHRY, CDR2 SYGVKD. CDR3 nucleotide sequence: TGTGCCATCAGGGCCGACAGGGCGGGGGGTGAGCAGTTCTTC. Its translation is CAIRADRAGGEQFF.

Worth noting for this clonotype: A much bigger clone sits one base away, suggesting this may be a read error. CDR3 in DNA: TGCAGTGGTAGGAACCTTTTAGGGAGGGTGTTGATAGAGGGGCTTAACACCTTC. As protein: CSGRNLLGRVLIEGLNTF. The chain uses TRBV20-1 and TRBJ1-2, with D possibly being TRBD1 (5 bases). This CDR3 contains 18 residues. Per germline, CDR1 DFQATT and CDR2 SNEGSKA (reference sequence). V lost 7 bases to trimming and J lost 12 bases, with 39 bases between them.

The table lists this clonotype with many counts. The rearrangement uses TRBV20-1 and TRBJ2-4; D might be TRBD1 (6 bases). Germline V lookup: CDR1 DFQATT, CDR2 SNEGSKA (reference sequence). The CDR3 contains 13 residues. Trimming shortened V by 7 bases and J by 0 bases, and 10 bases separated the two germline ends. The CDR3 DNA sequence: TGCAGTGTGTGGGGGCTAGCCAAAAACATTCAGTACTTC. This gives the protein CSVWGLAKNIQYF.

This chain uses TRBV12-3 or TRBV12-4 with TRBJ2-5; tentatively, D is TRBD1 (6 bases). This CDR3 has 20 amino acids. V was cut by 6 bases and J by 4 bases, with 33 bases left in between. CDR3 DNA: TGTGCCAGCAGCCAAGATCAACAGTGGGGGACACCCCTCCTCCGAGAGACCCAGTACTTC. This encodes CASSQDQQWGTPLLRETQYF.

Ten or more counts support this clonotype. The V call is TRBV6-6, the J call TRBJ2-3; D is possibly TRBD2 (5 bases). Germline values: CDR1 MNHNY, CDR2 SVGAGI (reference sequence). This CDR3 is built from 15 residues. Trimming shortened V by 1 base and J by 0 bases, and 8 bases separated the two germline ends. CDR3 sequence reads: CASSYYGISTDTQYF. CDR3 in DNA: TGTGCCAGCAGTTACTACGGGATCAGCACAGATACGCAGTATTTT.

This clonotype was found many times. This chain uses TRBV6-1 with TRBJ2-2; TRBD2 matches at 11 bases. V gave up 3 bases and J gave up 6 bases; unmatched junction bases: 3. This CDR3 contains 15 residues. The V gene's germline CDR1 is MNHNS and CDR2 SASEGT. The CDR3 loop reads CASSDSGRAPGELFF. DNA for the CDR3: TGTGCCAGCAGTGATAGCGGGAGGGCCCCCGGGGAGCTGTTTTTT.

The chain couples TRBV2 to TRBJ2-2; 7 bases are a match to TRBD1. J gave up 1 base and V 1 base, and 0 bases lay outside the gene matches. Per germline, CDR1 SNHLY and CDR2 FYNNEI. The CDR3 is made up of 15 amino acids. DNA of the CDR3: TGTGCCAGCAGTGAAGGGACAGGGAACACCGGGGAGCTGTTTTTT. Protein: CASSEGTGNTGELFF.

This clonotype occurred many times. CDR3 in amino acids: CASSYSVLLASGNLDTQYF. The CDR3 coding sequence is TGTGCCAGCAGCTACAGCGTCCTATTGGCTAGCGGGAATTTAGATACGCAGTATTTT. V is TRBV6-2 or TRBV6-3 and J is TRBJ2-3; TRBD2 aligns across 9 bases. The CDR3 consists of 19 residues. CDR1 MNHEY and CDR2 SVGEGT come from the germline V gene. V was clipped by 6 bases and J by 5 bases; unmatched bases: 21.

This clonotype was recorded at least ten times. The chain joins TRBV28 to TRBJ2-5; 12 positions agree with TRBD2. The CDR3 has 21 amino acids. CDR1 and CDR2 from the germline V gene are MDHEN and SYDVKM. V lost 2 bases to trimming and J lost 0 bases; unmatched junction nucleotides: 16. CDR3 nucleotide sequence: TGTGCCAGCAGTTTACCAGGGGTCCTAGCGGGGGGGGTCCGGTACCAAGAGACCCAGTACTTC. Protein: CASSLPGVLAGGVRYQETQYF.

This clonotype was recorded many times. The CDR3 loop is CASSLGQTGELFF. The CDR3 DNA follows: TGTGCCAGCAGCCTCGGACAGACCGGGGAGCTGTTTTTT. The rearrangement links TRBV11-2 to TRBJ2-2, with D perhaps matching TRBD1 (6 bases). CDR3 size: 13 residues. Trimming cost V 5 bases and J 5 bases, with 9 bases left between them. The V gene's germline CDR1 is SGHAT and CDR2 FQNNGV.

The CDR3 is CASGGWREQYF. For the CDR3, the DNA is TGTGCCAGCGGCGGGTGGAGGGAGCAGTACTTC. The genes are TRBV6-1 and TRBJ2-7, with D tentatively TRBD2 (5 bases). The V end lost 8 bases, the J end lost 7 bases, and 12 bases lay between the germline ends. CDR3 length: 11 amino acids. The V gene's germline CDR1 is MNHNS and CDR2 SASEGT.

This clonotype was counted ten times or more. This chain uses TRBV2 with TRBJ2-3, with 8 bases matching TRBD2. CDR3 length: 13 amino acids. Germline loops: CDR1 SNHLY, CDR2 FYNNEI. V lost 9 bases, J lost 1 base, and 3 bases stayed unmatched. The CDR3 DNA reads as TGTGCCAGACGGGGGGGGGGCACAGATACGCAGTATTTT. It yields the protein CARRGGGTDTQYF. Full variable domain (outside the CDR3, taken from reference TRBV2 and TRBJ2-3): EPEVTQTPSHQVTQMGQEVILRCVPISNHLYFYWYRQILGQKVEFLVSFYNNEISEKSEIFDDQFSVERPDGSNFTLKIRSTKLEDSAMYFCARRGGGTDTQYFGPGTRLTVL.

This clonotype was recorded many times. This chain links TRBV30 with TRBJ2-7; D gene ambiguous. Germline V lookup: CDR1 GTSNPN, CDR2 SVGIG (reference sequence). The CDR3 length is 11 residues. V was shortened by 0 bases and J by 6 bases, with 6 bases between the two germline ends. In DNA form, the CDR3 reads TGTGCCTGGAGTGTAAAGACCGAGCAGTACTTC. It is translated as CAWSVKTEQYF.

This clonotype was detected ten times or more. The chain employs TRBV6-1 and TRBJ2-1; unclear D gene. Germline V CDR1 and CDR2: MNHNS, SASEGT. The CDR3 is 14 amino acids. Trimming removed 10 bases from V and 10 bases from J, with 23 bases in between. The CDR3 sequence: CATTASDGSNEQFF. For the CDR3, the DNA is TGTGCCACTACCGCTTCGGACGGAAGCAACGAGCAGTTCTTC.

This clonotype was picked up many times. The chain uses TRBV28 and TRBJ2-3; 11 bases match TRBD2. Germline CDR1 and CDR2: MDHEN and SYDVKM. V dropped 6 bases and J dropped 1; count of bases not matched to a gene: 3. The CDR3 consists of 15 residues. The CDR3 DNA sequence: TGTGCCAGCAGCGTAGCGGGAGGGCGCACAGATACGCAGTATTTT. Its protein is CASSVAGGRTDTQYF.